A single sample is the source of the 29 T cell receptor beta chains below, sequenced in a study of human T cells and chemical hapten exposure. Documented time point: patch test 1, 2 weeks after DPC sensitization. The treatment was: therapeutic diphenylcyclopropenone sensitization with weekly scalp DPC. TCRdb analysed the RACE reads with MiXCR anew, one entry per CDR3 protein. Of roughly 120,000 distinct CDR3 sequences listed, roughly 13% were seen once; the top ten hold about 0.85%. The sample in question was whole blood, obtained in connection with sensitization to the hapten diphenylcyclopropenone (DPC). The receptors shown here come from a man aged 18-30 years with alopecia areata. Some clones in this sample may be carry-over from other donors' samples.

This clonotype was seen a handful of times. The V gene is TRBV9, the J gene TRBJ2-1, with TRBD2 matching over 11 bases. Germline V lookup: CDR1 SGDLS, CDR2 YYNGEE. The CDR3 has 15 residues. Unmatched junction bases numbered 4, after V lost 4 bases and J lost 4 bases. In DNA, the CDR3 is TGTGCCAGCAGCACTAGCGGGGGTCCGTACAATGAGCAGTTCTTC. Protein product: CASSTSGGPYNEQFF.

Only a few counts were recorded for this clonotype. V usage is TRBV7-6 and J usage is TRBJ2-3, with a weak D call TRBD2 (6 bases). The CDR3 has 14 amino acids. From germline, CDR1 is SGHVS and CDR2 FNYEAQ. Trimming removed 5 bases from V and 2 bases from J, with 11 bases in between. The CDR3 spells CASSPRTNTDTQYF. The CDR3 bases are TGTGCCAGCAGCCCTCGGACTAACACAGATACGCAGTATTTT.

This chain uses TRBV6-2 or TRBV6-3 with TRBJ2-2, with 8 nucleotides matching TRBD2. The germline V gene has CDR1 MNHEY and CDR2 SVGEGT. The CDR3 extends over 17 amino acids. J lost 6 bases, V lost 2 bases, and 11 bases had no gene match. The CDR3 coding sequence is TGTGCCAGCAGTTACGGACTAGCAAGGAGTCGGGCCGGGGAGCTGTTTTTT. It encodes CASSYGLARSRAGELFF.

This clonotype was seen at least ten times. The chain has TRBV18 and TRBJ2-7; D uncertain. The germline V gene has CDR1 KGHSH and CDR2 LQKENI. The CDR3 consists of 13 residues. Trimming left V 1 base short and J 6 bases short, with 10 bases between. The CDR3 protein is CASSPLVGAEQYV. The CDR3 DNA is TGTGCCAGCTCACCACTCGTAGGTGCCGAGCAGTACGTC.

This sequence joins TRBV6-2 or TRBV6-3 and TRBJ1-5; 7 nucleotides align to TRBD1. Germline CDR1 is MNHEY and CDR2 is SVGEGT. The V and J ends lost 2 bases and 2 bases, in that order; junction bases with no gene match: 3. This CDR3 is 15 amino acids long. For the CDR3, the DNA is TGTGCCAGCAGTTACCGACAGGGCCGCAATCAGCCCCAGCATTTT. Encoded protein: CASSYRQGRNQPQHF.

This rearrangement joins TRBV7-2 to TRBJ2-7; either TRBD1 or TRBD2 may supply D (5 bases each). The CDR3 is made up of 15 amino acids. Trimming took 5 bases from V and 3 from J, leaving 17 bases between them. CDR1 is SGHTA, CDR2 FQGNSA, per germline. The DNA of the CDR3 is TGTGCCAGCAGCCGGTCTCAAACGGGGCACTACGAGCAGTACTTC. Its translation is CASSRSQTGHYEQYF.

V usage is TRBV7-3 and J usage is TRBJ1-1; D is uncertain. Germline CDR1 and CDR2: SGHTA and FQGTGA. The ends were cut back, 5 bases at V and 1 base at J, with 8 bases in the middle. This CDR3 comprises 13 residues. CDR3 residues: CASSQLGNTEAFF. The CDR3 region has the DNA TGTGCCAGCAGCCAACTAGGGAACACTGAAGCTTTCTTT.

This clonotype was counted only a few times. The J gene is TRBJ2-1, the V gene TRBV11-3, with a weak D call TRBD1 (5 bases). The germline gives CDR1 SGHNT, CDR2 YENEEA. V was trimmed by 0 bases and J by 4 bases, leaving 13 bases between them. The CDR3 consists of 16 residues. In DNA form, the CDR3 reads TGTGCCAGCAGCTTAGAGACAGTGTTCCCTTACAATGAGCAGTTCTTC. This encodes CASSLETVFPYNEQFF.

This clonotype occurred a few times. The chain employs TRBV5-1 and TRBJ1-3, with unresolved D. The germline V and J ends were trimmed by 2 bases and 0 bases, with 6 bases remaining between them. The CDR3 consists of 14 residues. Germline CDR1 reads SGHRS; CDR2 reads YFSETQ. CDR3 sequence: CASSLQISGNTIYF. The CDR3 DNA sequence: TGCGCCAGCAGCTTACAGATCTCTGGAAACACCATATATTTT.

This clonotype was seen a few times. The rearrangement links TRBV4-3 to TRBJ1-5; no definite D call. The CDR3 totals 15 residues. Germline CDR1 and CDR2: LGHNA and YSLEER. V was trimmed by 4 bases and J by 5 bases, leaving 15 bases between them. The CDR3 DNA follows: TGCGCCAGCAGCCCGACACACGAGAGAGATCAGCCCCAGCATTTT. The encoded protein is CASSPTHERDQPQHF.

This clonotype occurred a few times. V usage is TRBV10-3 and J usage is TRBJ2-3, with D maybe TRBD2 (6 bases). The CDR3 has 15 amino acids. Looked up from germline, CDR1 is ENHRY and CDR2 is SYGVKD. Trimming removed 5 bases at V and 3 bases at J, with 15 bases between. CDR3 amino acids: CAISLLANRTDTQYF. Here the CDR3 DNA reads TGTGCCATCAGTCTACTAGCTAACCGTACAGATACGCAGTATTTT.

This clonotype occurred many times. The chain is built from TRBV11-2 and TRBJ2-1; TRBD1 or TRBD2 may be the D gene (5 bases each). Germline values: CDR1 SGHAT, CDR2 FQNNGV. Trimming took off 1 base at V and 12 bases at J, with 13 bases between the two ends. The CDR3 spans 13 residues. The CDR3 sequence is CASSLGTSRGQFF. The DNA for the CDR3 is TGTGCCAGCAGCTTAGGGACGTCGAGGGGGCAGTTCTTC.

This clonotype has just a few counts. V usage is TRBV9 and J usage is TRBJ1-1, with D possibly being TRBD1 (5 bases). V lost 3 bases and J lost 8, with 11 bases in between. Germline V gene data show CDR1 as SGDLS and CDR2 as YYNGEE. This CDR3 comprises 12 residues. The CDR3 loop reads CASSAGLPEAFF. The CDR3 DNA follows: TGTGCCAGCAGCGCGGGGCTGCCGGAAGCTTTCTTT.

This clonotype was detected many times. The rearrangement joins TRBV4-3 to TRBJ2-2; D may be TRBD2 (6 bases). V was clipped by 4 bases and J by 0 bases, with 15 bases between them. CDR1 is LGHNA and CDR2 is YSLEER in the germline V gene. This CDR3 contains 17 residues. The CDR3 sequence is CASSPTLAGTNTGELFF. In DNA form, the CDR3 reads TGCGCCAGCAGCCCAACCCTGGCGGGGACGAACACCGGGGAGCTGTTTTTT.

At least ten counts were recorded for this clonotype. The chain recombines TRBV7-9 with TRBJ1-4; TRBD1 matches 8 bases. Germline CDR1 and CDR2: SEHNR and FQNEAQ (reference sequence). The CDR3 has 15 amino acids. V gave up 5 bases and J gave up 2 bases; unmatched junction bases: 4. CDR3 bases: TGTGCCAGCAGCGCAGGGGGCCTGACTAATGAAAAACTGTTTTTT. It encodes CASSAGGLTNEKLFF.

This clonotype was seen more than once but under ten times. The CDR3 DNA follows: TGTGCCAGCAGCCCAGACAGGGTTAAAGATCAGCCCCAGCATTTT. It encodes CASSPDRVKDQPQHF. The chain uses TRBV7-8 and TRBJ1-5; 7 bases agree with TRBD1. The CDR3 runs to 15 residues. The germline V gene has CDR1 SGHVS and CDR2 FQNEAQ. V shed 5 bases and J 5 bases; nucleotides not matched to a gene: 9.

V and J are TRBV9 and TRBJ2-2, with a tentative D call TRBD2 (5 bases). V dropped 5 bases and J dropped 5 bases, with 7 bases sitting between them. Germline lookup yields CDR1 SGDLS and CDR2 YYNGEE. The CDR3 length is 12 residues. As DNA, the CDR3 is TGTGCCAGCAGACCGGGGACCGGGGAGCTGTTTTTT. It specifies CASRPGTGELFF.

This clonotype was observed at least ten times. The V gene is TRBV29-1, the J gene TRBJ1-1; 7 nucleotides agree with TRBD1. CDR1 is SQVTM, CDR2 ANQGSEA, per germline. The CDR3 consists of 13 residues. V dropped 4 bases and J dropped 1; count of bases not matched to a gene: 3. The CDR3 DNA sequence: TGCAGCGTTGTGAGACAGGGGAACACTGAAGCTTTCTTT. Protein product: CSVVRQGNTEAFF.

The V and J genes are TRBV5-6 and TRBJ2-4; 7 nucleotides align to TRBD1. Per germline, CDR1 SGHDT and CDR2 YYEEEE. The CDR3 sequence is 16 residues long. V shed 0 bases and J 9 bases; nucleotides not matched to a gene: 12. This CDR3 is CASSLAPTGRRVIQYF. The CDR3 nucleotides are TGTGCCAGCAGCTTGGCCCCGACAGGGCGCCGGGTCATTCAGTACTTC.

The rearrangement joins TRBV5-1 to TRBJ2-7; TRBD2 matches 7 bases. This CDR3 spans 15 amino acids. Germline-derived CDR1 and CDR2 are SGHRS and YFSETQ. J gave up 0 bases and V 10 bases, and 13 bases lay outside the gene matches. CDR3 sequence (DNA): TGCGCCTTGTTCCCTCCTAGCGGAAGCTCCTACGAGCAGTACGTC. This translates into CALFPPSGSSYEQYV.

This clonotype appeared a few times. This chain uses TRBV28 with TRBJ1-2; D is unresolved. Trimming removed 6 bases from V and 8 bases from J, with 13 bases in between. CDR3 length equals 12 residues. Germline V CDR1 and CDR2: MDHEN, SYDVKM. The CDR3 bases are TGTGCCAGCAGGACCGGAGTGCACGGCTACACCTTC. Protein product: CASRTGVHGYTF.

This clonotype was observed a handful of times. It is unclear where the CDR3 begins or ends on the DNA, so no DNA is shown, and the CDR3 is as TCRdb lists it. The CDR3 is CISVSEANHHLDSTNEKLFF. The chain is built from TRBV7-5 and TRBJ1-4; TRBD1 is the table's D call and was not checked against the DNA. TRBV7-5 is flagged as a pseudogene. The CDR3 is 20 residues long, counting both termini.

This chain connects TRBV19 to TRBJ1-5; D remains ambiguous. This CDR3 has 12 residues. Trimming took 5 bases from V and 1 from J, leaving 3 bases between them. Germline loops: CDR1 LNHDA, CDR2 SQIVND (reference sequence). This CDR3 is CASSPSNQPQHF. As DNA, the CDR3 is TGTGCCAGTAGTCCGAGCAATCAGCCCCAGCATTTT.

This clonotype came up a few times. The V call is TRBV25-1, the J call TRBJ2-2; TRBD1 agrees at 7 bases. CDR1 and CDR2 from the germline V gene are MGHDK and SYGVNS. The CDR3 has 14 amino acids. V shed 4 bases and J 7 bases; nucleotides not matched to a gene: 6. The CDR3 DNA follows: TGTGCCAGCAGTGGCGACAGGGAATACGGGGAGCTGTTTTTT. Amino acid sequence: CASSGDREYGELFF.

This clonotype was recorded a few times. The rearrangement links TRBV7-2 to TRBJ2-2; 9 bases agree with TRBD1. This CDR3 comprises 15 residues. Germline assignment: CDR1 SGHTA and CDR2 FQGNSA. Trimming at V came to 3 bases and at J to 2 bases, leaving 1 base not matched to a gene. The CDR3 sequence is CASSFTGGNTGELFF. In DNA form, the CDR3 reads TGTGCCAGCAGCTTCACAGGGGGCAACACCGGGGAGCTGTTTTTT.

This chain joins TRBV29-1 and TRBJ2-3; perhaps TRBD2 as D (5 bases). Germline V lookup: CDR1 SQVTM, CDR2 ANQGSEA. V shed 7 bases and J shed 5 bases, with 10 bases lying between them. This CDR3 spans 11 amino acids. CDR3 coding DNA: TGCAGCGCTGAGGGTAGAGATACGCAGTATTTT. Amino acid sequence: CSAEGRDTQYF.

The chain recombines TRBV12-5 with TRBJ2-5; D is unclear. Germline-derived CDR1 and CDR2 are LGHNT and FRNRAP. CDR3 length: 9 residues. V lost 11 bases to trimming and J lost 4 bases, with 5 bases between them. In DNA form, the CDR3 reads TGTGCTGATACAGAGACCCAGTACTTC. Translated: CADTETQYF.

This clonotype was found many times. V gene TRBV6-5 combines with J gene TRBJ2-5; a weak D match, TRBD1 (6 bases). The CDR3 contains 13 residues. V lost 8 bases, J lost 0 bases, and 10 bases lay in between. Per the germline V gene, CDR1 is MNHEY and CDR2 is SVGAGI. CDR3 in DNA: TGTGCCAGCGGACAGATGTACCAAGAGACCCAGTACTTC. Its protein product is CASGQMYQETQYF.

The chain combines TRBV19 with TRBJ2-2; D is possibly TRBD2 (5 bases). The CDR3 covers 19 residues. Trimming pared 2 bases from V and 0 bases from J, leaving 19 bases between. CDR1 LNHDA and CDR2 SQIVND come from the germline V gene (reference sequence). DNA for the CDR3: TGTGCCAGTAGTATAAGTTCCTCCCGAGGGTACGCGAACACCGGGGAGCTGTTTTTT. Encoded protein: CASSISSSRGYANTGELFF.